The 19 T cell receptor beta chains reported below all come from one sample, sequenced in a study of blood T cells in healthy people across ages. Sample-barcoded 5' priming and a J-beta primer mix drove a second PCR of about 6 to 11 cycles. MiXCR was run by TCRdb on the 5' RACE reads, yielding one entry per CDR3 protein. The top ten hold 35% to 40% of the sample, which has approximately 600,000 distinct CDR3 sequences, around 54% seen once. Sequences were obtained from blood. These TCRs come from a man aged 55 to 70 in good health.

This clonotype has a handful of counts. The chain recombines TRBV3-1 with TRBJ1-1, with 7 bases matching TRBD1. V lost 5 bases, J lost 8 bases, and 5 bases stayed unmatched. This CDR3 spans 12 amino acids. Germline loops: CDR1 LGHDT, CDR2 YNNKEL (reference sequence). CDR3 sequence (DNA): TGTGCCAGCAGCACGACAGGGCGCGAAGCTTTCTTT. This sequence encodes CASSTTGREAFF.

The table lists this clonotype with a few counts. The chain couples TRBV15 to TRBJ2-7; D is unresolved. Germline CDR1 LNHNV, CDR2 YYDKDF (reference sequence). The CDR3 totals 13 residues. The V end was cut by 0 bases, the J end by 4 bases, with 7 bases between. This chain's CDR3 is CATSRDRRYEQYF. In DNA form, the CDR3 reads TGTGCCACCAGCAGAGACAGAAGATACGAGCAGTACTTC. Based on the CDR3 plus reference TRBV15 and TRBJ2-7, the full variable domain is DAMVIQNPRYQVTQFGKPVTLSCSQTLNHNVMYWYQQKSSQAPKLLFHYYDKDFNNEADTPDNFQSRRPNTSFCFLDIRSPGLGDTAMYLCATSRDRRYEQYFGPGTRLTVT.

The CDR3 reads CSAWDPDLAKNIQYF. CDR3 DNA sequence: TGCAGCGCATGGGACCCGGACTTAGCCAAAAACATTCAGTACTTC. The chain employs TRBV20-1 and TRBJ2-4; D tentatively fits TRBD1 or TRBD2 (5 bases each). Germline CDR1 DFQATT, CDR2 SNEGSKA (reference sequence). CDR3 length: 15 residues.

This chain uses TRBV6-5 with TRBJ2-3; no clear D. V gave up 0 bases and J gave up 0 bases, with 7 bases separating them. The CDR3 has 15 amino acids. From germline, CDR1 is MNHEY and CDR2 SVGAGI. CDR3 sequence (DNA): TGTGCCAGCAGTTACTCCTATTCTAGCACAGATACGCAGTATTTT. Residues: CASSYSYSSTDTQYF.

The V and J genes are TRBV28 and TRBJ1-2; 8 nucleotides agree with TRBD1. Germline CDR1 and CDR2: MDHEN and SYDVKM. The V gene end was trimmed by 5 bases and the J gene end by 7 bases; junction bases not matched to a gene: 15. The CDR3 spans 16 residues. The CDR3 is CASSGPTGAPVGGYTF. Here the CDR3 DNA reads TGTGCCAGCAGTGGACCGACAGGGGCGCCGGTTGGTGGCTACACCTTC.

The rearrangement links TRBV28 to TRBJ1-3, with a weak D call TRBD1 (5 bases). The CDR3 is made up of 15 amino acids. Trimming shortened V by 6 bases and J by 0 bases, and 12 bases separated the two germline ends. Germline V gives CDR1 MDHEN, CDR2 SYDVKM. Here the CDR3 DNA reads TGTGCCAGCAGGACCGGGACCATCTCTGGAAACACCATATATTTT. Protein product: CASRTGTISGNTIYF.

The chain is built from TRBV6-1 and TRBJ1-2; 10 bases are shared with TRBD1. The germline CDR1 and CDR2 sequences are MNHNS and SASEGT. The CDR3 runs to 14 residues. Trimming removed 7 bases from V and 3 bases from J; junction bases left unmatched: 5. The CDR3 region has the DNA TGTGCCAGCAACGACAGGGGGCTCGACTATGGCTACACCTTC. This codes for CASNDRGLDYGYTF.

The chain employs TRBV2 and TRBJ2-4; tentative D call: TRBD1 (5 bases). The germline V and J ends were trimmed by 7 bases and 8 bases, with 9 bases remaining between them. This CDR3 comprises 11 residues. Germline V gene data show CDR1 as SNHLY and CDR2 as FYNNEI. CDR3 DNA: TGTGCCAGCAACCTACAGGACATTCAGTACTTC. The encoded protein is CASNLQDIQYF.

This clonotype was found a few times. The chain joins TRBV14 to TRBJ1-4; D remains ambiguous. From germline, CDR1 is SGHDN and CDR2 FVKESK. Trimming left V 0 bases short and J 6 bases short, with 11 bases between. This CDR3 contains 15 residues. Here the CDR3 DNA reads TGTGCCAGCAGCCAAGACCGTCGGGGATATGAAAAACTGTTTTTT. It translates to CASSQDRRGYEKLFF. The variable domain in full, completed from reference TRBV14 and TRBJ1-4, reads EAGVTQFPSHSVIEKGQTVTLRCDPISGHDNLYWYRRVMGKEIKFLLHFVKESKQDESGMPNNRFLAERTGGTYSTLKVQPAELEDSGVYFCASSQDRRGYEKLFFGSGTQLSVL.

The chain employs TRBV6-2 or TRBV6-3 and TRBJ2-1; weak D call: TRBD2 (6 bases). V gave up 5 bases and J gave up 4 bases, with 15 bases separating them. Germline V gene data show CDR1 as MNHEY and CDR2 as SVGEGT. This CDR3 region has 15 residues. DNA for the CDR3: TGTGCCAGCAGTGGGTCGGGACTCTCATACAATGAGCAGTTCTTC. Protein product: CASSGSGLSYNEQFF.

This clonotype came up a few times. The rearrangement joins TRBV4-2 to TRBJ2-1, with 7 bases that match TRBD2. The germline gives CDR1 LGHNA, CDR2 YNFKEQ. V lost 1 base to trimming and J lost 5 bases; unmatched junction nucleotides: 5. The CDR3 runs to 15 residues. This chain's CDR3 is CASSQAAGRDNEQFF. CDR3 in DNA: TGTGCCAGCAGCCAAGCGGCGGGGAGGGACAATGAGCAGTTCTTC.

This chain links TRBV20-1 with TRBJ2-5, with D perhaps TRBD1 (5 bases). Trimming took 3 bases from V and 0 from J, leaving 8 bases between them. Germline V lookup: CDR1 DFQATT, CDR2 SNEGSKA (reference sequence). The CDR3 consists of 13 residues. The CDR3 nucleotides read TGCAGTGCTAGGCAGGGTTACCAAGAGACCCAGTACTTC. Translated, it gives CSARQGYQETQYF.

The gene calls are TRBV5-1 and TRBJ2-7, with D possibly matching TRBD1 (5 bases). Germline assignment: CDR1 SGHRS and CDR2 YFSETQ. CDR3 length: 15 residues. The ends were cut back, 0 bases at V and 0 bases at J, with 10 bases in the middle. The CDR3 region is CASSLGQTSSYEQYF. CDR3 in DNA: TGCGCCAGCAGCTTGGGACAGACCAGCTCCTACGAGCAGTACTTC.

Only a few counts were recorded for this clonotype. The chain links TRBV7-2 to TRBJ2-7, with D perhaps matching TRBD1 (6 bases). The CDR3 is 12 amino acids. CDR1 SGHTA and CDR2 FQGNSA come from the germline V gene. V lost 2 bases and J 6 bases, leaving 8 bases between the germline ends. The CDR3 DNA sequence: TGTGCCAGCAGCTTACAGGGGACCGAGCAGTACTTC. It is translated as CASSLQGTEQYF.

This chain uses TRBV7-2 with TRBJ2-5, with D maybe TRBD1 (6 bases). The CDR3 covers 15 residues. Germline V gene sequence: CDR1 SGHTA, CDR2 FQGNSA. The V gene lost 4 bases and the J gene lost 4 bases, with 16 bases spanning the gap. The CDR3 coding sequence is TGTGCCAGCAGCTCAGCCGGGACACTGCGAGAGACCCAGTACTTC. Translating it yields CASSSAGTLRETQYF.

This clonotype occurred once. This chain joins TRBV4-2 and TRBJ2-7, with 9 bases matching TRBD2. Trimming removed 0 bases from V and 5 bases from J; junction bases left unmatched: 5. The CDR3 has 15 amino acids. Germline-derived CDR1 and CDR2 are LGHNA and YNFKEQ. The CDR3 loop is CASSQDGTSFNEQYF. The CDR3 bases are TGTGCCAGCAGCCAAGATGGGACTAGCTTTAACGAGCAGTACTTC.

The genes are TRBV12-3 or TRBV12-4 and TRBJ2-1, with D unresolved. The length of the CDR3 is 13 residues. V lost 3 bases and J lost 8, with 11 bases in between. In DNA form, the CDR3 reads TGTGCCAGCAGTTTGGGCCCCCACGATGAGCAGTTCTTC. This translates into CASSLGPHDEQFF.

Turning to this clonotype: Being one base from a much bigger clone, this may be a read error. This rearrangement joins TRBV10-3 to TRBJ2-4, with 7 bases identical to TRBD2. TRBJ2-7 explains the end of the DNA better; the J call may be wrong. Germline V CDR1 and CDR2: ENHRY, SYGVKD. CDR3 size: 14 residues. The CDR3 DNA follows: TGTGCGTTCAAAGGGAGGGAAGCCGCCTACGAGCAGTACTTC. Translation: CAFKGREAAYEQYF.

Here the CDR3 reads CASSLKGTSYQETQYF. The CDR3 DNA follows: TGTGCCAGCAGTTTAAAGGGCACTTCGTACCAAGAGACCCAGTACTTC. V gene TRBV12-3 or TRBV12-4 combines with J gene TRBJ2-5; unclear D gene. Trimming cost V 2 bases and J 0 bases, with 13 bases left between them. CDR3 size: 16 residues.